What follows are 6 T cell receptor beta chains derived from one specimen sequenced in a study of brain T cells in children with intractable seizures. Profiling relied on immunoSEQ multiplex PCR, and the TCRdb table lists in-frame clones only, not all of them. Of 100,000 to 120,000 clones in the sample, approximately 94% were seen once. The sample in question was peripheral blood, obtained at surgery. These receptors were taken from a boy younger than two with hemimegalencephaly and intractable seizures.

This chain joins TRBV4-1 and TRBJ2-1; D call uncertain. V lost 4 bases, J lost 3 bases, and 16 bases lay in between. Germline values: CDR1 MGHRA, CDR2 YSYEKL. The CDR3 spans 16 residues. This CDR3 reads CASSRSLPSLYNEQFF. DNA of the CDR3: TGCGCCAGCAGCCGATCCCTCCCCAGCCTCTACAATGAGCAGTTCTTC.

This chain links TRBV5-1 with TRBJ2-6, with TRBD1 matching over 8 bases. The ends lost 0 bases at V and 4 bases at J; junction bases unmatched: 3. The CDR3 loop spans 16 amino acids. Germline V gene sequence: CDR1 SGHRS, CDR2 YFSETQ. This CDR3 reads CASSLATGVGANVLTF. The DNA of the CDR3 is TGCGCCAGCAGCTTGGCGACAGGGGTCGGGGCCAACGTCCTGACTTTC.

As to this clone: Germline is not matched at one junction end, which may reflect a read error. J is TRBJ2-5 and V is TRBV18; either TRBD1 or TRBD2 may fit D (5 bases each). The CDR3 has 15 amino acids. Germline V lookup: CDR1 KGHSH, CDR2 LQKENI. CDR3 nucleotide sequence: TGTGCCAGCTCACCAGTAGGGACGACCCAAGGGACCCAGTACTTC. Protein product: CASSPVGTTQGTQYF. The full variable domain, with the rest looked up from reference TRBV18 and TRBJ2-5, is NAGVMQNPRHLVRRRGQEARLRCSPMKGHSHVYWYRQLPEEGLKFMVYLQKENIIDESGMPKERFSAEFPKEGPSILRIQQVVRGDSAAYFCASSPVGTTQGTQYFGPGTRLLVL.

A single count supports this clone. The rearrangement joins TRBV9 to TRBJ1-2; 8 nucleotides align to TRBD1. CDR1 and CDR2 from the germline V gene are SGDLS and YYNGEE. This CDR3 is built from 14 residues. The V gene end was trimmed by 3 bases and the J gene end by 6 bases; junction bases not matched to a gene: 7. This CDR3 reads CASSDGTGGNGYTF. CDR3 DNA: TGTGCCAGCAGCGACGGGACAGGAGGCAATGGCTACACCTTC.

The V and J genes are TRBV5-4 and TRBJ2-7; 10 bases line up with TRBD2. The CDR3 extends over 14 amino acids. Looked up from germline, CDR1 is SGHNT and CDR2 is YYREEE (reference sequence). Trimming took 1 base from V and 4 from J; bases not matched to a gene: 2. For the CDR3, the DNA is TGTGCCAGCAGCTTGCTAGCGGGAGCGTACGAGCAGTACTTC. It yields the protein CASSLLAGAYEQYF.

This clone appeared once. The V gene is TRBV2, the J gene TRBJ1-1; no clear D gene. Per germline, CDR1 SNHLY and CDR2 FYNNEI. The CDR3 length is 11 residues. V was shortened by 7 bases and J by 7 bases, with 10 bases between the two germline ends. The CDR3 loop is CASKKAIEAFF. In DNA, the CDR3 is TGTGCCAGCAAGAAAGCTATTGAAGCTTTCTTT.